The next 13 T cell receptor beta chains were all read from a single sample in a study of blood T cell repertoires in COVID-19. The assay was immunoSEQ multiplex PCR, and TCRdb's table has in-frame clones only and misses some. The sample has approximately 280,000 clones, roughly 85% seen once. The sample was PBMCs or T cells enriched from blood (not recorded which). The source is a woman aged 40 to 50 who had recovered from COVID-19.

This clone was counted a few times. This chain uses TRBV24-1 with TRBJ1-5, with 7 bases aligning to TRBD1. Germline lookup yields CDR1 KGHDR and CDR2 SFDVKD. V shed 6 bases and J 0 bases; nucleotides not matched to a gene: 7. The CDR3 is made up of 16 amino acids. The CDR3 loop is CATSQHRGYSNQPQHF. Written as DNA, the CDR3 is TGTGCCACCAGTCAGCACAGGGGTTATAGCAATCAGCCCCAGCATTTT.

The chain couples TRBV2 to TRBJ1-2; possibly TRBD1 for D (6 bases). Between the trimmed V and J ends, which lost 7 bases and 0 bases, there was a span of 18 bases. Germline CDR1 is SNHLY and CDR2 is FYNNEI. The CDR3 runs 16 residues. CDR3 protein: CASNQDRTHANYGYTF. CDR3 DNA sequence: TGTGCCAGCAATCAAGACAGGACACACGCTAACTATGGCTACACCTTC.

The V and J genes are TRBV7-9 and TRBJ1-1, with D uncertain. Germline CDR1 is SEHNR and CDR2 is FQNEAQ (reference sequence). The CDR3 is 15 residues long. V lost 1 base, J lost 1 base, and 10 bases lay in between. The CDR3 reads CASSLVVDWNTEAFF. In nucleotides, the CDR3 is TGTGCCAGCAGCTTAGTGGTGGACTGGAACACTGAAGCTTTCTTT.

The chain combines TRBV3-1 (or the pseudogene TRBV3-2) with TRBJ2-3; D is uncertain. CDR3 length: 13 residues. Germline values: CDR1 LGHDT, CDR2 YNNKEL (reference sequence). The V gene lost 4 bases and the J gene lost 6 bases, with 11 bases spanning the gap. CDR3 region: CASSRLVSDTQYF. CDR3 bases: TGTGCCAGCAGCCGCCTCGTGAGTGATACGCAGTATTTT.

This chain joins TRBV25-1 and TRBJ2-1, with 7 bases that match TRBD1. The CDR3 runs 16 residues. Germline V gene sequence: CDR1 MGHDK, CDR2 SYGVNS. Trimming at V came to 3 bases and at J to 5 bases, leaving 10 bases not matched to a gene. The CDR3 spells CASSESGRGTNNEQFF. The CDR3 DNA is TGTGCCAGCAGTGAGTCGGGCAGGGGGACGAACAATGAGCAGTTCTTC.

CDR3 residues: CASLSQKGVYGYTF. The CDR3 bases are TGTGCCAGCCTGTCCCAGAAAGGGGTCTATGGCTACACCTTC. This chain links TRBV28 with TRBJ1-2, with D tentatively TRBD1 (5 bases). V lost 8 bases to trimming and J lost 4 bases, with 17 bases between them. The CDR3 has 14 residues. CDR1 and CDR2 from the germline V gene are MDHEN and SYDVKM.

This clone was observed a single time. The J gene is TRBJ2-3, the V gene TRBV28; possibly TRBD2 for D (6 bases). Germline loops: CDR1 MDHEN, CDR2 SYDVKM. This CDR3 region has 15 residues. Trimming took off 3 bases at V and 3 bases at J, with 13 bases between the two ends. The CDR3 DNA follows: TGTGCCAGCAGTTTTGGGCGGGGCCTTACAGATACGCAGTATTTT. It is translated as CASSFGRGLTDTQYF.

With regard to this clone: In the same sample, other DNA sequences code for this CDR3. V and J are TRBV7-2 and TRBJ2-7; 10 bases match TRBD2. With 1 base clipped from V and 5 bases from J, the junction kept 2 bases outside the gene matches. From germline, CDR1 is SGHTA and CDR2 FQGNSA. This CDR3 spans 14 amino acids. The CDR3 DNA is TGTGCCAGCAGCTTAGGGCTAGCGGGAGACGAGCAGTACTTC. As protein: CASSLGLAGDEQYF.

The V gene is TRBV11-2, the J gene TRBJ2-7; 14 nucleotides match TRBD2. CDR3 length: 15 amino acids. Looked up from germline, CDR1 is SGHAT and CDR2 is FQNNGV. V gave up 1 base and J gave up 4 bases; unmatched junction bases: 0. This CDR3 is CASSLGLAGGYEQYF. CDR3 sequence (DNA): TGTGCCAGCAGCTTAGGACTAGCGGGAGGGTACGAGCAGTACTTC.

The chain joins TRBV5-6 to TRBJ2-1; tentative D call: TRBD2 (6 bases). Looked up from germline, CDR1 is SGHDT and CDR2 is YYEEEE. The CDR3 sequence is 14 residues long. V lost 1 base and J 6 bases, leaving 11 bases between the germline ends. The chain's CDR3 is CASSLWLASNEQFF. DNA of the CDR3: TGTGCCAGCAGCTTGTGGCTAGCGAGCAATGAGCAGTTCTTC.

The chain joins TRBV5-1 to TRBJ2-3; D is unresolved. The CDR3 consists of 13 residues. Germline CDR1 and CDR2: SGHRS and YFSETQ. Trimming took 4 bases from V and 4 from J, leaving 10 bases between them. CDR3 coding DNA: TGCGCCAGCAGCCTCCCCGTTGCAGATACGCAGTATTTT. Its translation is CASSLPVADTQYF.

The V call is TRBV7-2, the J call TRBJ2-3, with TRBD2 as a possible D gene (6 bases). The germline V gene has CDR1 SGHTA and CDR2 FQGNSA. There are 16 residues in the CDR3. V shed 4 bases and J shed 4 bases, with 18 bases lying between them. CDR3 nucleotides: TGTGCCAGCAGCTACACAGTGGGCGGGACGCCAGATACGCAGTATTTT. It codes for CASSYTVGGTPDTQYF.

The J gene is TRBJ1-6, the V gene TRBV6-6, with D perhaps TRBD1 (6 bases). Looked up from germline, CDR1 is MNHNY and CDR2 is SVGAGI (reference sequence). There are 16 residues in the CDR3. V shed 4 bases and J shed 4 bases, with 14 bases lying between them. The chain's CDR3 is CASSFNRDRYNSPLHF. CDR3 nucleotides: TGTGCCAGCAGTTTTAACAGGGACCGATATAATTCACCCCTCCACTTT.